Below are 30 T cell receptor beta chains sequenced from a single sample in a study of T cells after yellow fever vaccination. TCRdb ran MiXCR on the 5' RACE reads and lists one entry per CDR3 protein. This table holds hundreds of thousands of distinct CDR3 sequences, about 17% found once. The specimen comprised PBMCs, sampled 5 days after the first yellow fever vaccination. The receptor set was obtained from a man aged 18 to 35 who received the YFV17D yellow fever vaccine.

V gene TRBV20-1 combines with J gene TRBJ2-5; maybe TRBD1 (7 bases). Trimming pared 0 bases from V and 5 bases from J, leaving 19 bases between. Germline lookup yields CDR1 DFQATT and CDR2 SNEGSKA (reference sequence). CDR3 length: 16 residues. CDR3 in amino acids: CSARDPSAGGYETQYF. CDR3 bases: TGCAGTGCTAGAGATCCCTCAGCAGGGGGGTACGAGACCCAGTACTTC.

The genes are TRBV7-2 and TRBJ1-6, with 9 bases identical to TRBD1. Germline V lookup: CDR1 SGHTA, CDR2 FQGNSA. After removal of 2 bases from V and 12 bases from J, the junction contained 8 bases not matched to a gene. CDR3 size: 15 residues. The CDR3 DNA is TGTGCCAGCAGCTTAATGGGACAGGGAGAGGGACCCCTCCACTTT. Translation: CASSLMGQGEGPLHF.

This clonotype was counted many times. J is TRBJ1-1 and V is TRBV29-1; D unclear. The CDR3 has 10 amino acids. V was trimmed by 6 bases and J by 3 bases, leaving 5 bases between them. Looked up from germline, CDR1 is SQVTM and CDR2 is ANQGSEA. CDR3 DNA sequence: TGCAGCGTCGGGGACACTGAAGCTTTCTTT. This codes for CSVGDTEAFF.

The V gene is TRBV6-1, the J gene TRBJ2-1; possible D gene TRBD1, 6 bases. The CDR3 has 18 amino acids. Trimming took off 2 bases at V and 1 base at J, with 18 bases between the two ends. Germline loops: CDR1 MNHNS, CDR2 SASEGT. The CDR3 coding sequence is TGTGCCAGCAGTGAAACCCGCCCCGACAGGCAATCCTACAATGAGCAGTTCTTC. Residues: CASSETRPDRQSYNEQFF.

The chain links TRBV29-1 to TRBJ1-2; D gene unclear. This CDR3 is 13 amino acids long. The germline gives CDR1 SQVTM, CDR2 ANQGSEA. V was cut by 3 bases and J by 3 bases, with 11 bases left in between. DNA for the CDR3: TGCAGCGTTGACCCAAACGCGGACTATGGCTACACCTTC. Translating gives CSVDPNADYGYTF.

The chain uses TRBV27 and TRBJ2-2; TRBD1 might be the D (6 bases). CDR3 length equals 14 residues. Trimming took off 6 bases at V and 7 bases at J, with 15 bases between the two ends. Germline CDR1 reads MNHEY; CDR2 reads SMNVEV (reference sequence). In nucleotides, the CDR3 is TGTGCCAGCAGCTGGGACATGTTTATCGGGGAGCTGTTTTTT. Its protein is CASSWDMFIGELFF.

This chain uses TRBV4-1 with TRBJ2-7; tentative D call: TRBD1 (5 bases). The CDR3 has 16 amino acids. Per germline, CDR1 MGHRA and CDR2 YSYEKL. Trimming cost V 0 bases and J 4 bases, with 16 bases left between them. The CDR3 DNA is TGCGCCAGCAGCCAAGAGGCAGGGCCGGGTGAGTACGAGCAGTACTTC. It is translated as CASSQEAGPGEYEQYF.

This clonotype has more than one count but fewer than ten. The V gene is TRBV10-3, the J gene TRBJ2-2; D gene ambiguous. Germline CDR1 reads ENHRY; CDR2 reads SYGVKD. The ends were cut back, 4 bases at V and 8 bases at J, with 5 bases in the middle. The CDR3 length is 11 residues. CDR3: CAISAVGELFF. DNA for the CDR3: TGTGCCATCAGTGCTGTTGGGGAGCTGTTTTTT.

This clonotype occurred many times. V and J are TRBV11-3 and TRBJ2-1, with TRBD2 identical over 11 bases. Per germline, CDR1 SGHNT and CDR2 YENEEA. The length of the CDR3 is 16 residues. V shed 5 bases, J shed 9 bases, and the junction held 12 bases outside the gene matches. This CDR3 is CASSKGLAGGIIEQFF. Written as DNA, the CDR3 is TGTGCCAGCAGCAAGGGGCTAGCGGGGGGCATCATTGAGCAGTTCTTC.

This clonotype was recorded many times. This rearrangement joins TRBV4-3 to TRBJ2-7; tentatively, D is TRBD1 (6 bases). The V end lost 1 base, the J end lost 2 bases, and 6 bases lay between the germline ends. This CDR3 contains 13 residues. CDR1 LGHNA and CDR2 YSLEER come from the germline V gene. DNA for the CDR3: TGCGCCAGCAGCCAAGGACAGGCCTACGAGCAGTACTTC. This encodes CASSQGQAYEQYF.

This clonotype has only a few counts. The chain links TRBV29-1 to TRBJ2-6, with D hard to call. Between the trimmed V and J ends, which lost 7 bases and 12 bases, there was a span of 16 bases. The CDR3 has 12 residues. The germline V gene encodes CDR1 SQVTM and CDR2 ANQGSEA. The CDR3 bases are TGCAGCGCCTCGGAATACGAAGGCGTCCTGACTTTC. Translated, it gives CSASEYEGVLTF.

This clonotype showed up just a few times. The rearrangement joins TRBV7-6 to TRBJ2-7; D tentatively reads TRBD1 or TRBD2 (5 bases each). CDR1 SGHVS and CDR2 FNYEAQ come from the germline V gene. The CDR3 is 12 residues long. Trimming removed 4 bases from V and 6 bases from J, with 10 bases in between. As DNA, the CDR3 is TGTGCCAGCAGCTACGAGGGGCCCGAGCAGTACTTC. It encodes CASSYEGPEQYF.

The chain carries TRBV5-1 and TRBJ2-2; a weak D match, TRBD1 (5 bases). The ends were cut back, 1 base at V and 4 bases at J, with 14 bases in the middle. CDR3 length: 16 amino acids. Germline loops: CDR1 SGHRS, CDR2 YFSETQ. For the CDR3, the DNA is TGCGCCAGCAGCTTGTATCCAGGGCCGAGCACCGGGGAGCTGTTTTTT. Translating it yields CASSLYPGPSTGELFF.

This sequence joins TRBV7-9 and TRBJ1-1; TRBD1 might be the D (6 bases). This CDR3 region has 12 residues. CDR1 SEHNR and CDR2 FQNEAQ come from the germline V gene (reference sequence). The V end lost 3 bases, the J end lost 11 bases, and 13 bases lay between the germline ends. This chain's CDR3 is CASSFGGAVAFF. The CDR3 region has the DNA TGTGCCAGCAGCTTCGGGGGGGCGGTGGCTTTCTTT.

The chain joins TRBV29-1 to TRBJ1-2; 9 positions match TRBD1. Germline trimming cut 1 base from V and 6 bases from J; bases unmatched to any gene: 9. Germline V gene data show CDR1 as SQVTM and CDR2 as ANQGSEA. There are 15 residues in the CDR3. CDR3 sequence (DNA): TGCAGCGTTGAAGGGCGGAAGGGACAGGGTGATGGCTACACCTTC. Residues: CSVEGRKGQGDGYTF.

The chain is built from TRBV12-3 or TRBV12-4 and TRBJ1-1, with TRBD1 identical over 10 bases. The CDR3 runs 13 residues. With V trimmed by 6 bases and J by 11 bases, 9 bases remained unmatched. CDR3 in amino acids: CASRGTGASEAFF. Here the CDR3 DNA reads TGTGCCAGCAGGGGGACAGGGGCTTCAGAGGCTTTCTTT.

V is TRBV3-1 and J is TRBJ2-1; D is possibly TRBD1 (5 bases). CDR3 length: 13 residues. Germline V CDR1 and CDR2: LGHDT, YNNKEL (reference sequence). Trimming stripped 2 bases from V and 7 bases from J, with 9 bases between. DNA of the CDR3: TGTGCCAGCAGCCAAAGGGGCCCGAATGAGCAGTTCTTC. It encodes CASSQRGPNEQFF.

The sample holds a few counts of this clonotype. The chain links TRBV20-1 to TRBJ1-4; D is unclear. From germline, CDR1 is DFQATT and CDR2 SNEGSKA (reference sequence). The ends were cut back, 0 bases at V and 4 bases at J, with 6 bases in the middle. The length of the CDR3 is 13 residues. DNA for the CDR3: TGCAGTGCTAGAGACGGGGTTAATGAAAAACTGTTTTTT. This encodes CSARDGVNEKLFF.

The chain combines TRBV20-1 with TRBJ2-7; D remains ambiguous. This CDR3 is built from 15 residues. Trimming shortened V by 5 bases and J by 0 bases, and 17 bases separated the two germline ends. Germline V CDR1 and CDR2: DFQATT, SNEGSKA (reference sequence). CDR3 nucleotides: TGCAGTGCTCCCCGCAGGTCTACTATCTCCTACGAGCAGTACTTC. It translates to CSAPRRSTISYEQYF.

The CDR3 nucleotides are TGTGCCAGCAGCCCATTTACCGTCGACACTGAAGCTTTCTTT. It specifies CASSPFTVDTEAFF. The chain joins TRBV7-2 to TRBJ1-1, with D uncertain. Trimming stripped 5 bases from V and 3 bases from J, with 13 bases between. The CDR3 is 14 amino acids. Germline CDR1 is SGHTA and CDR2 is FQGNSA.

The J gene is TRBJ1-2, the V gene TRBV20-1; possible D gene TRBD1, 6 bases. CDR3 length: 14 amino acids. V was trimmed by 6 bases and J by 8 bases, leaving 22 bases between them. The germline V gene encodes CDR1 DFQATT and CDR2 SNEGSKA (reference sequence). The CDR3: CSAQRGMAGEGYTF. The DNA of the CDR3 is TGCAGTGCCCAGAGGGGGATGGCAGGGGAGGGCTACACCTTC.

This clonotype appeared a few times. The rearrangement uses TRBV20-1 and TRBJ2-1; 9 nucleotides line up with TRBD1. The V and J ends lost 3 bases and 6 bases, in that order; junction bases with no gene match: 6. Germline V CDR1 and CDR2: DFQATT, SNEGSKA (reference sequence). The CDR3 is 14 residues long. In nucleotides, the CDR3 is TGCAGTGCTAGGTCGGGACAGGGATTCAATGAGCAGTTCTTC. Its translation is CSARSGQGFNEQFF.

This clonotype was picked up many times. V is TRBV20-1 and J is TRBJ1-2; no clear D. Germline V CDR1 and CDR2: DFQATT, SNEGSKA (reference sequence). The V end was cut by 4 bases, the J end by 5 bases, with 5 bases between. CDR3 length: 10 amino acids. The DNA for the CDR3 is TGCAGTGCTACCTATTATGGCTACACCTTC. It encodes CSATYYGYTF.

This clonotype was found a few times. The chain couples TRBV27 to TRBJ1-4; the D gene is possibly TRBD1 (5 bases). CDR1 is MNHEY and CDR2 is SMNVEV in the germline V gene (reference sequence). Between the trimmed V and J ends, which lost 5 bases and 8 bases, there was a span of 24 bases. The CDR3 has 17 amino acids. Written as DNA, the CDR3 is TGTGCCAGCAGTATCGACCCCTTCGGGGGGGGTTGGGAAAAACTGTTTTTT. Translation gives CASSIDPFGGGWEKLFF.

This clonotype came up a few times. This sequence joins TRBV11-1 and TRBJ2-2, with 12 positions matching TRBD2. Germline CDR1 is SGHAT and CDR2 is FQDESV (reference sequence). The CDR3 is 16 amino acids. J was trimmed by 3 bases and V by 5 bases; bases with no gene match: 4. CDR3 DNA: TGTGCCAGCAGCCCGTGGACTAGCGGGGACACCGGGGAGCTGTTTTTT. Translating it yields CASSPWTSGDTGELFF.

This clonotype was counted a few times. This chain uses TRBV5-1 with TRBJ2-1; either TRBD1 or TRBD2 may fit D (5 bases each). V lost 1 base to trimming and J lost 1 base, with 18 bases between them. The germline gives CDR1 SGHRS, CDR2 YFSETQ. CDR3 length equals 18 residues. CDR3 amino acids: CASSLSRTGTESYNEQFF. The CDR3 DNA follows: TGCGCCAGCAGCTTGTCGAGAACCGGGACGGAGTCCTACAATGAGCAGTTCTTC. Using reference TRBV5-1 and TRBJ2-1 for the parts outside the CDR3, the full variable domain is KAGVTQTPRYLIKTRGQQVTLSCSPISGHRSVSWYQQTPGQGLQFLFEYFSETQRNKGNFPGRFSGRQFSNSRSEMNVSTLELGDSALYLCASSLSRTGTESYNEQFFGPGTRLTVL.

This clonotype was observed many times. The V gene is TRBV7-2, the J gene TRBJ2-2; TRBD2 aligns across 9 bases. J gave up 2 bases and V 1 base, and 2 bases lay outside the gene matches. The CDR3 contains 16 residues. Germline V gene sequence: CDR1 SGHTA, CDR2 FQGNSA. CDR3 residues: CASSLGLAVNTGELFF. The CDR3 DNA reads TGTGCCAGCAGCTTAGGACTAGCGGTCAACACCGGGGAGCTGTTTTTT.

This clonotype turned up a few times. The V and J genes are TRBV12-3 or TRBV12-4 and TRBJ2-1, with TRBD1 matching over 8 bases. Unmatched junction bases numbered 6, after V lost 9 bases and J lost 2 bases. The CDR3 sequence is 14 residues long. As DNA, the CDR3 is TGTGCCAGTCAAAGGACAGGGACCTACAATGAGCAGTTCTTC. Residues: CASQRTGTYNEQFF.

The rearrangement uses TRBV7-2 and TRBJ2-1, with D tentatively TRBD1 or TRBD2 (5 bases each). Germline CDR1 reads SGHTA; CDR2 reads FQGNSA. The CDR3 length is 15 residues. V lost 5 bases and J 9 bases, leaving 20 bases between the germline ends. The CDR3 DNA sequence: TGTGCCAGCAGCGACCTCCCGGGTGGGACGGGTGAGCAGTTCTTC. As protein: CASSDLPGGTGEQFF.

This clonotype was seen a few times. The CDR3 nucleotides are TGCAGTGCTAGACTTACCGAGACCCAGTACTTC. Its translation is CSARLTETQYF. The chain uses TRBV20-1 and TRBJ2-5, with D hard to call. Trimming took 2 bases from V and 5 from J, leaving 6 bases between them. Per germline, CDR1 DFQATT and CDR2 SNEGSKA (reference sequence). The CDR3 loop spans 11 amino acids.